The rows below give T cell receptor beta chains drawn from one sample of a study of blood T cells in healthy people across ages. TCRdb re-called the 5' RACE reads with MiXCR, one entry per CDR3 protein. The top ten clones hold 10% to 15% of a sample with about 1.1 million distinct CDR3 sequences, around two fifths of them seen once. Input material: blood. These receptors originate from a man younger than 30 in good health. The conserved cysteine and the conserved F or W are not part of the CDR3 here. Clone size is given for some rows only: seen once, a few or many times, or a class if the clone is expanded.

CDR3 protein	clone size	CDR3 length	V gene	J gene
SARDRGVFGYT	.	11	TRBV20-1	TRBJ1-2
ASSPLSTGAYGYT	few	13	TRBV4-3	TRBJ1-2
ASSLTLGQANEAF	.	13	TRBV5-1	TRBJ1-1
ASSPYSNPQETQY	few	13	TRBV28	TRBJ2-5
ASGRNRDSEAF	.	11	TRBV6-5	TRBJ1-1
ASSWRGTSNYGYT	few	13	TRBV12-3/TRBV12-4	TRBJ1-2
ASSSLQGKIGNTIY	.	14	TRBV27	TRBJ1-3
ASSQEPRVPGELF	.	13	TRBV4-3	TRBJ2-2
ASSSSSGLHNEQY	.	13	TRBV5-1	TRBJ2-5
ASSVDGSNEKLF	.	12	TRBV12-3/TRBV12-4	TRBJ1-4
ASSLSGVGQPQH	few	12	TRBV12-3/TRBV12-4	TRBJ1-5
ASSYWPVATQY	.	11	TRBV6-2/TRBV6-3	.
ASSLGLAGSTDTQY	many	14	TRBV5-1	TRBJ2-3
ASSFSEQF	.	8	TRBV12-3/TRBV12-4	TRBJ2-1
ASSQRLAMRGDTQY	few	14	TRBV7-8	TRBJ2-3
ASGTGGGDSNEQF	.	13	TRBV2	TRBJ2-1
ASRVVVNTGELF	.	12	TRBV19	TRBJ2-2
ATGRNYGYT	.	9	TRBV6-2/TRBV6-3	TRBJ1-2
ASSLATGQETQY	many	12	TRBV5-6	TRBJ2-5
ASGSPRQGVYEQY	.	13	TRBV12-5	TRBJ2-7
ASRLGYSNQPQH	.	12	TRBV2	TRBJ1-5
ASSPGTSGGLSYNEQY	.	16	TRBV5-1	.
ASSKVTESTDTQY	.	13	TRBV3-1	TRBJ2-3
ASSPTPRGGSTDTQY	.	15	TRBV4-3	TRBJ2-3
ASSQEDGGFNAYEQY	.	15	TRBV4-3	.
ASSSGTLRDTQY	few	12	TRBV7-3	TRBJ2-3
ASSFPSTDYNEQF	.	13	TRBV27	TRBJ2-1
ASTKRRGGTDTQY	.	13	TRBV6-5	TRBJ2-3
ASSFTNSPLH	many	10	TRBV7-2	TRBJ1-6
SAPGQDGNYGYT	once	12	TRBV20-1	TRBJ1-2
SARRAGPNTEAF	.	12	TRBV20-1	TRBJ1-1
ASLEGTGQETQY	.	12	TRBV7-9	TRBJ2-5
ASSYLQGNTQY	.	11	TRBV6-2/TRBV6-3	TRBJ2-3
ASRLHTEAF	.	9	TRBV6-5	TRBJ1-1
SVEGRAGRTDTQY	few	13	TRBV29-1	TRBJ2-3
SVKRGDQPQH	.	10	TRBV29-1	TRBJ1-5
ASSLVSGGILDEQF	few	14	TRBV7-2	TRBJ2-1
ASSLGDRAYNSPLH	.	14	TRBV27	TRBJ1-6
ANSLAPVEGEQF	.	12	TRBV11-2	TRBJ2-1
ASSLEGLTTDTQY	many	13	TRBV5-1	TRBJ2-3
AISEIGTEAYSPLH	.	14	TRBV10-3	TRBJ1-6
AISGTYTGELF	few	11	TRBV10-3	TRBJ2-2
ASTAGVPSNTQY	few	12	TRBV12-3/TRBV12-4	TRBJ2-3
SAEGPNTGELF	once	11	TRBV20-1	TRBJ2-2
ASSPFFGDTQY	.	11	TRBV12-3/TRBV12-4	TRBJ2-3
ASSSDSGFYEQY	.	12	TRBV7-9	TRBJ2-7
ASSKNPTGADYGYT	few	14	TRBV2	TRBJ1-2
ASSLGWVTDTQY	few	12	TRBV7-2	TRBJ2-3
ASSDDRGREKLF	.	12	TRBV6-2/TRBV6-3	TRBJ1-4
ASSAVGGNQPQH	.	12	TRBV9	TRBJ1-5
ASSQRPYEQY	.	10	TRBV7-9	TRBJ2-7
SARARLINEQY	.	11	TRBV20-1	TRBJ2-7
ATSRDTGENLSTQY	.	14	TRBV15	TRBJ2-3